Below are 11 T cell receptor beta chains sequenced from a single sample in a study of T-cell reconstitution after alpha-beta-depleted transplantation in children. Using unique molecular identifiers, the investigators prepared the TCRbeta library. In TCRdb, the PCR reads were re-called with MiXCR into one record per CDR3 protein. Among 360,000 or so distinct CDR3 sequences listed, 20% were seen once. Sample: PBMCs from the stem cell graft donor, taken from the stem cell graft. These receptors all stem from a human donor who donated a stem cell graft to a child with acute myeloid leukemia.

This clonotype appeared many times. The gene calls are TRBV6-5 and TRBJ1-6, with D perhaps matching TRBD1 (6 bases). Looked up from germline, CDR1 is MNHEY and CDR2 is SVGAGI. V was pared by 2 bases and J by 6 bases, with 8 bases between. The CDR3 runs to 14 residues. This CDR3 reads CASSYRQVNSPLHF. CDR3 bases: TGTGCCAGCAGTTACCGACAGGTTAATTCACCCCTCCACTTT.

The table lists this clonotype with a few counts. The chain is built from TRBV7-6 and TRBJ2-5; D is perhaps TRBD1 or TRBD2 (6 bases each). The CDR3 loop spans 14 amino acids. Trimming took off 4 bases at V and 6 bases at J, with 15 bases between the two ends. Looked up from germline, CDR1 is SGHVS and CDR2 is FNYEAQ. The DNA of the CDR3 is TGTGCCAGCAGCTCTCGGAGGGGGACGCAGACCCAGTACTTC. Residues: CASSSRRGTQTQYF.

This clonotype was observed many times. The gene calls are TRBV29-1 and TRBJ2-7; tentatively, D is TRBD1 (5 bases). Germline V gene sequence: CDR1 SQVTM, CDR2 ANQGSEA. The germline V and J ends were trimmed by 6 bases and 2 bases, with 14 bases remaining between them. CDR3 length: 13 residues. CDR3 loop: CSVGQGKAYEQYF. In DNA form, the CDR3 reads TGCAGCGTCGGGCAGGGAAAGGCCTACGAGCAGTACTTC.

This clonotype was counted a few times. The chain combines TRBV20-1 with TRBJ1-2; no clear D. The CDR3 contains 12 residues. Between the trimmed V and J ends, which lost 6 bases and 0 bases, there was a span of 8 bases. Per germline, CDR1 DFQATT and CDR2 SNEGSKA (reference sequence). The CDR3 nucleotides read TGCAGTGCCGCTTCCTCTAACTATGGCTACACCTTC. This sequence encodes CSAASSNYGYTF.

The chain links TRBV6-1 to TRBJ2-1; possible D gene TRBD2, 6 bases. V lost 4 bases, J lost 7 bases, and 14 bases lay in between. The germline CDR1 and CDR2 sequences are MNHNS and SASEGT. This CDR3 contains 14 residues. CDR3 DNA sequence: TGTGCCAGCAGTGGGGGACTGGGTGGGAATGAGCAGTTCTTC. This gives the protein CASSGGLGGNEQFF.

This clonotype was seen only a few times. This rearrangement joins TRBV5-5 to TRBJ1-5, with no clear D. Trimming removed 7 bases at V and 1 base at J, with 15 bases between. This CDR3 comprises 15 residues. Germline CDR1 reads SGHKS; CDR2 reads YYEKEE (reference sequence). The CDR3 spells CASHLEVSSNQPQHF. CDR3 in DNA: TGTGCCAGCCACTTGGAGGTGTCGAGCAATCAGCCCCAGCATTTT.

This clonotype was seen a few times. V gene TRBV5-1 combines with J gene TRBJ2-7, with 7 bases that match TRBD1. CDR3 length: 16 residues. Germline CDR1 and CDR2: SGHRS and YFSETQ. V gave up 0 bases and J gave up 2 bases; unmatched junction bases: 8. Written as DNA, the CDR3 is TGCGCCAGCAGCTTGGACACAGGGGATGGGCCCTACGAGCAGTACTTC. Translating it yields CASSLDTGDGPYEQYF.

This clonotype showed up many times. The chain combines TRBV28 with TRBJ2-5; D assignment may be TRBD1 or TRBD2 (5 bases each). Trimming took 8 bases from V and 6 from J, leaving 19 bases between them. Germline CDR1 is MDHEN and CDR2 is SYDVKM. There are 14 residues in the CDR3. The DNA of the CDR3 is TGTGCCAGCTTTTCCGGGGCCGACAGCAAGACCCAGTACTTC. It codes for CASFSGADSKTQYF.

DNA for the CDR3: TGTGCCAGCAGGCCAGACAGGGGGTTGGGGACTGAAGCTTTCTTT. It yields the protein CASRPDRGLGTEAFF. The V and J genes are TRBV12-3 or TRBV12-4 and TRBJ1-1, with 9 bases lining up with TRBD1. The CDR3 loop spans 15 amino acids. Trimming cost V 6 bases and J 5 bases; bases outside gene matches: 10.

J is TRBJ2-7 and V is TRBV27; TRBD2 matches at 9 bases. Trimming cost V 5 bases and J 1 base; bases outside gene matches: 6. Germline-derived CDR1 and CDR2 are MNHEY and SMNVEV (reference sequence). CDR3 length: 15 residues. The CDR3 is CASSARTSASYEQYF. The DNA for the CDR3 is TGTGCCAGCAGTGCCCGGACTAGCGCATCCTACGAGCAGTACTTC.

The rearrangement links TRBV15 to TRBJ2-5, with TRBD1 identical over 9 bases. Germline CDR1 reads LNHNV; CDR2 reads YYDKDF (reference sequence). The ends lost 4 bases at V and 5 bases at J; junction bases unmatched: 17. The CDR3 spans 18 residues. This CDR3 is CATSKIPTPGQGMETQYF. The CDR3 nucleotides are TGTGCCACCAGCAAGATTCCCACACCGGGACAGGGAATGGAGACCCAGTACTTC.